These T cell receptor beta chains were read from a single sample in a study of multiple sclerosis patients with progressive multifocal leukoencephalopathy. TCRdb keeps only in-frame clones here, not all; method: immunoSEQ multiplex PCR. The profile covers 25,000 to 30,000 clones, with approximately 89% appearing a single time and under 15% taken by the ten largest. The sample was PBMCs, taken from a patient treated with natalizumab. These receptors were taken from a woman aged 25-40 years with progressive multifocal leukoencephalopathy. The CDR3 runs from the conserved cysteine through the conserved F or W. D genes are given only for firm matches. Only some rows state a clone size, as once, few, many or a class for expanded clones.

abundance: -
d_gene: TRBD2
v_gene: TRBV6-1
j_gene: TRBJ2-3
CDR3nt: TGTGCCAGCAGTGAAAGGCTAGCGGGGCTCACAGATACGCAGTATTTT
CDR3aa: CASSERLAGLTDTQYF

abundance: -
d_gene: -
v_gene: TRBV19
j_gene: TRBJ1-1
CDR3nt: TGTGCCAGTAGTTTCCGGGGCGTCAGGGAGGACACTGAAGCTTTCTTT
CDR3aa: CASSFRGVREDTEAFF

abundance: -
d_gene: TRBD2
v_gene: TRBV6-1
j_gene: TRBJ2-3
CDR3nt: TGTGCCAGCAGTGTACGACTAGCCGGGTACACAGATACGCAGTATTTT
CDR3aa: CASSVRLAGYTDTQYF

abundance: -
d_gene: -
v_gene: TRBV30
j_gene: TRBJ1-5
CDR3nt: TGTGCCTGGGGAGGGGAAAATAGCAATCAGCCCCAGCATTTT
CDR3aa: CAWGGENSNQPQHF

abundance: once
d_gene: -
v_gene: TRBV6-5
j_gene: TRBJ2-7
CDR3nt: TGTGCCAGCAGGGGGGTCGAGCAGTACTTC
CDR3aa: CASRGVEQYF

abundance: -
d_gene: TRBD1
v_gene: TRBV5-1
j_gene: TRBJ2-6
CDR3nt: TGCGCCAGCAGTCCCTTGGGACAGGGGGCTGGGGCCAACGTCCTGACTTTC
CDR3aa: CASSPLGQGAGANVLTF

abundance: -
d_gene: -
v_gene: TRBV29-1
j_gene: TRBJ2-1
CDR3nt: TGCAGCGTTGAATATACTAACCACAATGAGCAGTTCTTC
CDR3aa: CSVEYTNHNEQFF

abundance: -
d_gene: -
v_gene: TRBV28
j_gene: TRBJ2-7
CDR3nt: TGTGCCAGCAGTTTCTCTGCCGGGGCCAATAGGTACGAGCAGTACTTC
CDR3aa: CASSFSAGANRYEQYF

abundance: -
d_gene: -
v_gene: TRBV7-8
j_gene: TRBJ2-7
CDR3nt: TGTGCCAGCAGCTCCTCTAGGACCGAGCAGTACTTC
CDR3aa: CASSSSRTEQYF

abundance: -
d_gene: TRBD1
v_gene: TRBV6-5
j_gene: TRBJ2-7
CDR3nt: TGTGCCAGCAGGTCGACAGGGCGATCCTACGAGCAGTACTTC
CDR3aa: CASRSTGRSYEQYF

abundance: -
d_gene: -
v_gene: TRBV6-6
j_gene: TRBJ1-2
CDR3nt: TGTGCCAGCAGTTACGGGGAGGGGATTGGCTACACCTTC
CDR3aa: CASSYGEGIGYTF

abundance: -
d_gene: TRBD2
v_gene: TRBV5-4
j_gene: TRBJ2-1
CDR3nt: TGTGCCAGCAGCTTCCGTCTAGCGGGGCTAGACAATGAGCAGTTCTTC
CDR3aa: CASSFRLAGLDNEQFF

abundance: -
d_gene: TRBD2
v_gene: TRBV27
j_gene: TRBJ2-7
CDR3nt: TGTGCCAGCAGCCGCCTACCCCAGCGGGAGTCAGACGAGCAGTACTTC
CDR3aa: CASSRLPQRESDEQYF

abundance: -
d_gene: TRBD2
v_gene: TRBV6-6
j_gene: TRBJ2-5
CDR3nt: TGTGCCAGCAGTTTACTAGCGGGAGGCGAGACCCAGTACTTC
CDR3aa: CASSLLAGGETQYF